Below, 19 T cell receptor beta chains from the same sample are listed, as sequenced in a study of shared clonotypes between healthy human individuals. Data came from immunoSEQ multiplex PCR; TCRdb stores just in-frame clones and leaves some out. Among over 950,000 clones, 60% to 80% were seen once, and the ten largest hold roughly 0.82%. Sequencing was done on a sample of memory CD4+ T cells from PBMCs. Sample subset: CD45RA-negative fraction. These receptors all come from a man younger than 30 in good health. Some clones in this sample may be carry-over from other donors' samples.

The chain recombines TRBV7-9 with TRBJ2-3; 9 positions agree with TRBD2. This CDR3 has 19 residues. Germline-derived CDR1 and CDR2 are SEHNR and FQNEAQ (reference sequence). V shed 5 bases, J shed 0 bases, and the junction held 15 bases outside the gene matches. The CDR3 sequence: CASSAATGTSRPSTDTQYF. CDR3 DNA: TGTGCCAGCAGCGCAGCGACCGGGACTAGCCGTCCTAGCACAGATACGCAGTATTTT.

Worth noting for this clone: A single base separates this from a much larger clone, so it may be a read error. This chain joins TRBV7-6 and TRBJ2-7, with D possibly matching TRBD1 (6 bases). The CDR3 covers 13 residues. V was pared by 0 bases and J by 3 bases, with 6 bases between. Germline-derived CDR1 and CDR2 are SGHVS and FNYEAQ. The CDR3: CASSLAQGYEQYF. In DNA form, the CDR3 reads TGTGCCAGCAGCTTAGCACAGGGCTACGAGCAGTACTTC.

The gene calls are TRBV5-1 and TRBJ2-1; 8 bases are a match to TRBD1. CDR1 is SGHRS and CDR2 is YFSETQ in the germline V gene. The CDR3 is 15 amino acids. The V gene end was trimmed by 4 bases and the J gene end by 4 bases; junction bases not matched to a gene: 7. CDR3 coding DNA: TGCGCCAGCAGCCAGAGGACAGGGTCTTACAATGAGCAGTTCTTC. Translation: CASSQRTGSYNEQFF. Full variable domain (missing parts from reference TRBV5-1 and TRBJ2-1): KAGVTQTPRYLIKTRGQQVTLSCSPISGHRSVSWYQQTPGQGLQFLFEYFSETQRNKGNFPGRFSGRQFSNSRSEMNVSTLELGDSALYLCASSQRTGSYNEQFFGPGTRLTVL.

This chain links TRBV28 with TRBJ1-2; possible D gene TRBD1, 5 bases. Deletions cut 4 bases from V and 2 bases from J, with 11 bases between. Germline V gene lookup returns CDR1 MDHEN and CDR2 SYDVKM. This CDR3 region has 14 residues. In DNA form, the CDR3 reads TGTGCCAGCAGTTCTCAGGGAAGGAACTATGGCTACACCTTC. Translation gives CASSSQGRNYGYTF.

The chain is built from TRBV7-9 and TRBJ2-3; D might be TRBD1 or TRBD2, each matching 6 bases. CDR3 size: 18 residues. Trimming took 5 bases from V and 6 from J, leaving 27 bases between them. CDR1 SEHNR and CDR2 FQNEAQ come from the germline V gene (reference sequence). The CDR3 protein is CASSRLGGSPTWSDTQYF. In DNA form, the CDR3 reads TGTGCCAGCAGCCGTCTGGGGGGCTCGCCCACCTGGAGCGATACGCAGTATTTT.

This clone was detected once. V is TRBV6-1 and J is TRBJ2-7; D perhaps matches TRBD1 (6 bases). Between the trimmed V and J ends, which lost 6 bases and 2 bases, there was a span of 17 bases. The length of the CDR3 is 15 residues. CDR1 and CDR2 from the germline V gene are MNHNS and SASEGT. The CDR3, as DNA: TGTGCCAGCAGGGCTCCAAACAGGGTTGCCTACGAGCAGTACTTC. Protein product: CASRAPNRVAYEQYF.

Details on this clone: The same CDR3 is also encoded by other DNA sequences in this sample. The V gene is TRBV18, the J gene TRBJ2-1; D not certain. The ends were cut back, 3 bases at V and 7 bases at J, with 10 bases in the middle. Germline V gene lookup returns CDR1 KGHSH and CDR2 LQKENI. This CDR3 has 13 residues. The CDR3 DNA is TGTGCCAGCTCACCCCCTAGTTTAAATGAGCAGTTCTTC. It yields the protein CASSPPSLNEQFF.

As to this clone: Other DNA sequences in the same sample also yield this CDR3. The chain recombines TRBV9 with TRBJ2-2; D assignment may be TRBD1 or TRBD2 (6 bases each). Germline CDR1 is SGDLS and CDR2 is YYNGEE. V lost 3 bases and J 0 bases, leaving 12 bases between the germline ends. This CDR3 region has 16 residues. This CDR3 reads CASSAKGGANTGELFF. In DNA form, the CDR3 reads TGTGCCAGCAGCGCCAAGGGGGGAGCGAACACCGGGGAGCTGTTTTTT.

The chain employs TRBV9 and TRBJ1-2; no clear D. The CDR3 has 14 amino acids. V was cut by 0 bases and J by 2 bases, with 8 bases left in between. Looked up from germline, CDR1 is SGDLS and CDR2 is YYNGEE. Written as DNA, the CDR3 is TGTGCCAGCAGCGTAGAGCGGGGAAACTATGGCTACACCTTC. This sequence encodes CASSVERGNYGYTF.

This rearrangement joins TRBV28 to TRBJ2-4, with 8 bases matching TRBD1. In germline, CDR1 is MDHEN, CDR2 SYDVKM. The CDR3 has 13 residues. J was trimmed by 6 bases and V by 8 bases; bases with no gene match: 6. CDR3 amino acids: CASGGTGRNIQYF. In nucleotides, the CDR3 is TGTGCCAGCGGAGGGACAGGTAGAAACATTCAGTACTTC.

Only a few counts were recorded for this clone. This sample includes further DNA sequences coding for the same CDR3. V usage is TRBV5-1 and J usage is TRBJ1-3, with TRBD1 as a possible D gene (6 bases). Germline loops: CDR1 SGHRS, CDR2 YFSETQ. This CDR3 spans 14 amino acids. V was pared by 2 bases and J by 0 bases, with 6 bases between. The CDR3 DNA sequence: TGCGCCAGCAGCTTACAGGGCTCTGGAAACACCATATATTTT. Protein sequence: CASSLQGSGNTIYF.

This chain uses TRBV2 with TRBJ2-2, with TRBD1 matching over 9 bases. Trimming removed 6 bases from V and 4 bases from J; junction bases left unmatched: 6. Looked up from germline, CDR1 is SNHLY and CDR2 is FYNNEI. The CDR3 consists of 15 residues. The CDR3 reads CASRGVTGGTGELFF. The CDR3, as DNA: TGTGCCAGCAGAGGGGTGACAGGGGGCACCGGGGAGCTGTTTTTT.

The V call is TRBV6-1, the J call TRBJ2-1; D not resolved. CDR1 and CDR2 from the germline V gene are MNHNS and SASEGT. The CDR3 has 12 amino acids. V shed 6 bases and J shed 3 bases, with 6 bases lying between them. The CDR3, as DNA: TGTGCCAGCAGATACATCTACAATGAGCAGTTCTTC. This translates into CASRYIYNEQFF.

The J gene is TRBJ1-2, the V gene TRBV6-5, with 7 bases lining up with TRBD1. Germline V lookup: CDR1 MNHEY, CDR2 SVGAGI. V was clipped by 2 bases and J by 5 bases; unmatched bases: 5. The CDR3 consists of 14 residues. As DNA, the CDR3 is TGTGCCAGCAGTTACCAGACAGGGAAGTATGGCTACACCTTC. This sequence encodes CASSYQTGKYGYTF.

The CDR3 bases are TGCGCCAGCAGCTCACAGGGGCCGGGTGAAAAACTGTTTTTT. Residues: CASSSQGPGEKLFF. This chain uses TRBV5-1 with TRBJ1-4, with TRBD1 identical over 7 bases. Germline lookup yields CDR1 SGHRS and CDR2 YFSETQ. V shed 3 bases and J 7 bases; nucleotides not matched to a gene: 6. The CDR3 runs to 14 residues.

The chain combines TRBV19 with TRBJ1-5, with TRBD1 matching 10 bases. Germline-derived CDR1 and CDR2 are LNHDA and SQIVND (reference sequence). CDR3 length: 15 amino acids. V dropped 10 bases and J dropped 5; count of bases not matched to a gene: 11. This CDR3 is CATKVGTGDHQPQHF. CDR3 sequence (DNA): TGTGCCACTAAGGTGGGGACAGGGGACCATCAGCCCCAGCATTTT.

The V call is TRBV27, the J call TRBJ2-7; 7 bases are a match to TRBD1. The CDR3 covers 15 residues. Germline CDR1 is MNHEY and CDR2 is SMNVEV (reference sequence). V lost 6 bases to trimming and J lost 7 bases; unmatched junction nucleotides: 15. CDR3 protein: CASRRQGGSPWEQYF. The CDR3, as DNA: TGTGCCAGCAGGAGACAGGGCGGCAGTCCCTGGGAGCAGTACTTC.

The chain is built from TRBV5-1 and TRBJ1-2; D ambiguous. V was cut by 0 bases and J by 0 bases, with 9 bases left in between. Germline lookup yields CDR1 SGHRS and CDR2 YFSETQ. The CDR3 is 15 residues long. The CDR3 DNA sequence: TGCGCCAGCAGCTTGGGTACGGTAGCTAACTATGGCTACACCTTC. This translates into CASSLGTVANYGYTF.

The chain recombines TRBV6-1 with TRBJ1-2, with TRBD1 as a possible D gene (5 bases). V lost 7 bases, J lost 7 bases, and 16 bases lay in between. The germline CDR1 and CDR2 sequences are MNHNS and SASEGT. The CDR3 spans 13 residues. In DNA, the CDR3 is TGTGCCAGCACCACCGGTAGGAGGGGTGGCTACACCTTC. Protein: CASTTGRRGGYTF.